One sample yielded the 10 T cell receptor beta chains listed below, sequenced in a study of cytomegalovirus exposure and HLA in healthy donors. Amplification used 60 Vbeta primers and 13 Jbeta primers. Using immunoSEQ multiplex PCR, the repertoire was profiled, and TCRdb retains in-frame clones only, with some absent. The table shows 100,000 to 150,000 clones, with almost 85% occurring only once. Sample: PBMCs. All receptors come from a boy younger than 10 in good health and CMV-seronegative.

The rearrangement joins TRBV5-1 to TRBJ2-7; D may be TRBD1 (6 bases). V gave up 0 bases and J gave up 0 bases, with 19 bases separating them. CDR3 length: 18 amino acids. Germline V gene lookup returns CDR1 SGHRS and CDR2 YFSETQ. CDR3 loop: CASSLDIQGRQYSYEQYF. CDR3 DNA: TGCGCCAGCAGCTTGGATATACAGGGACGTCAATACTCCTACGAGCAGTACTTC.

This clone was detected ten times or more. The V gene is TRBV2, the J gene TRBJ1-4, with TRBD1 matching 7 bases. Trimming at V came to 8 bases and at J to 0 bases, leaving 15 bases not matched to a gene. The germline V gene encodes CDR1 SNHLY and CDR2 FYNNEI. This CDR3 has 18 residues. This CDR3 reads CASYFPKGAATTNEKLFF. The CDR3 nucleotides are TGTGCCAGCTACTTTCCCAAGGGGGCCGCTACAACTAATGAAAAACTGTTTTTT.

The V call is TRBV5-3, the J call TRBJ1-2; D possibly corresponds to TRBD1 (6 bases). TRBV5-3 is an ORF, with its function uncertain. V lost 5 bases to trimming and J lost 5 bases, with 10 bases between them. The CDR3 runs to 12 residues. CDR3 loop: CARSPQGYGYTF. Written as DNA, the CDR3 is TGTGCCAGAAGTCCTCAGGGGTATGGCTACACCTTC.

Comment on this clone: At one end, the junction sequence differs from germline, possibly due to a read error. The gene calls are TRBV7-9 and TRBJ1-1; D gene unclear. Germline CDR1 SEHNR, CDR2 FQNEAQ (reference sequence). The CDR3 spans 16 residues. The CDR3: CSSTPLAEGLNTEAFF. Here the CDR3 DNA reads TGTTCCAGCACTCCCTTAGCGGAGGGATTGAACACTGAAGCTTTCTTT.

The CDR3 sequence is CAWSVKGVGTYEQYF. The CDR3 DNA reads TGTGCCTGGAGTGTGAAAGGGGTCGGTACCTACGAGCAGTACTTC. The chain is built from TRBV30 and TRBJ2-7; tentative D call: TRBD1 (5 bases). V lost 0 bases, J lost 2 bases, and 14 bases lay in between. CDR1 and CDR2 (germline): GTSNPN, SVGIG (reference sequence). The CDR3 has 15 residues. The full variable domain, its missing parts supplied by reference TRBV30 and TRBJ2-7, is SQTIHQWPATLVQPVGSPLSLECTVEGTSNPNLYWYRQAAGRGLQLLFYSVGIGQISSEVPQNLSASRPQDRQFILSSKKLLLSDSGFYLCAWSVKGVGTYEQYFGPGTRLTVT.

This clone was observed a handful of times. CDR3 in DNA: TGCGCCAGCAGCGGGACTAGCGGGGGCACAGATACGCAGTATTTT. Translated: CASSGTSGGTDTQYF. The rearrangement joins TRBV5-1 to TRBJ2-3; 13 positions agree with TRBD2. The CDR3 sequence is 15 residues long. J gave up 1 base and V 4 bases, and 0 bases lay outside the gene matches. Germline V lookup: CDR1 SGHRS, CDR2 YFSETQ.

The chain employs TRBV18 and TRBJ2-1; 9 bases map to TRBD2. Germline CDR1 KGHSH, CDR2 LQKENI. With V trimmed by 6 bases and J by 2 bases, 2 bases remained unmatched. The CDR3 extends over 14 amino acids. The CDR3, as DNA: TGTGCCAGCTCTAGCGGGAGCGCCTACAATGAGCAGTTCTTC. Amino acids: CASSSGSAYNEQFF.

This chain uses TRBV6-6 with TRBJ2-2; no definite D call. The length of the CDR3 is 16 residues. Germline loops: CDR1 MNHNY, CDR2 SVGAGI (reference sequence). Trimming cost V 4 bases and J 1 base, with 13 bases left between them. The CDR3 bases are TGTGCCAGCAGTTGGTCCACTTCTGGGAACACCGGGGAGCTGTTTTTT. Its translation: CASSWSTSGNTGELFF.

The chain joins TRBV4-2 to TRBJ1-4; tentative D call: TRBD1 (5 bases). The germline gives CDR1 LGHNA, CDR2 YNFKEQ. The V and J ends lost 0 bases and 4 bases respectively, with 12 bases between them. The CDR3 loop spans 16 amino acids. CDR3 nucleotides: TGTGCCAGCAGCCAAGATTATAGACAGATTAATGAAAAACTGTTTTTT. Translated: CASSQDYRQINEKLFF.

This clone was seen a few times. J is TRBJ1-1 and V is TRBV19, with D possibly matching TRBD1 (5 bases). V was shortened by 10 bases and J by 1 base, with 16 bases between the two germline ends. The CDR3 covers 14 residues. CDR1 is LNHDA, CDR2 SQIVND, per germline (reference sequence). As DNA, the CDR3 is TGTGCCAAGTACGAAAGGGGTCGGAACACTGAAGCTTTCTTT. Its protein is CAKYERGRNTEAFF.